What follows describes a single T cell receptor beta chain. Germline trimming cut 5 bases from V and 5 bases from J; bases unmatched to any gene: 17. Germline V gene sequence: CDR1 PRHDT, CDR2 FYEKMQ (reference sequence). The CDR3 sequence is 17 residues long. The entry originates in a study of blood T cell repertoires in COVID-19. Study background: From the United States, Italy and Spain came samples of acute and convalescent COVID-19. PBMCs, B-cell-depleted T cells, or T cells provided the cDNA or gDNA that made up the material.

As originally analysed: Amplifying reference gene primers gave estimates of nucleated cell counts. The repertoire was sequenced with immunoSEQ multiplex PCR; TCRdb's copy has only in-frame clones and lacks some. The V and J calls and the clone size are those of that table, but D and trimming were determined from the DNA. The data contain under 300,000 clones, 75% to 90% of them singletons. The clonotype comes from a woman aged 40-49 years who had recovered from COVID-19. Sequencing was performed on peripheral blood. This chain links TRBV13 with TRBJ2-7, with 8 bases lining up with TRBD2. CDR3 sequence reads: CASSPNGGAGEGHEQYF. The CDR3 nucleotides are TGTGCCAGCAGCCCCAACGGGGGAGCGGGGGAAGGTCACGAGCAGTACTTC.